What follows describes a single T cell receptor beta chain. No cognate antigen has been identified for it. Base qualities are not provided; no much larger clone lies one nucleotide away. This specimen comes from a study of T cell responses to AZD1222 COVID-19 vaccine (dated by TCRdb to 2020 to 2022). A note on the overall study: TCR sequencing was performed for approximately 240 trial participants, of whom 207 were given two doses of AZD1222 and some 26 were given two doses of MenACWY control vaccine. Enrollment into the trials was organized by age into subgroups of 18-55, 56-69 and 70-plus years, and those subgroups contained roughly 150, 30 and 60 TCR-sequenced participants, respectively.

The time point label here, explained by the study, means: about 28 days (+/-7) after the second vaccine dose. AZD1222 recipients whose second dose came at about 4 weeks and those whose second dose came at about 12 weeks were combined into one group, since spike-specific TCR depth and breadth did not differ between the two schedules. Samples from vaccinated people were obtained from the UK trials COV001 and COV002, which included a single-blind randomized controlled phase 2/3 trial of AZD1222 (ChAdOx1 nCoV-19) in healthy adults. For TCRbeta chain sequencing, PBMC samples were collected from trial participants at day 0 and at day 28 after the second dose. V lost 1 base and J lost 5 bases; the stretch between them is 14 bases long. Inclusive of the bounding cysteine and phenylalanine, the CDR3 is 15 residues long. Just the 45-base CDR3 DNA is kept, in frame starting at base 1. Via the germline V gene (reference sequence), CDR1 is GTSNPN and CDR2 SVGIG.

The CDR3 regions of human TCRbeta chains were analyzed by immunosequencing. Concerning the study's data processing: Repertoire TCRs were checked for matches against a reference library of SARS-CoV-2-specific TCRs that had been generated using the MIRA antigen-specificity platform. Breadth was defined as the fraction of unique TCRs that were SARS-CoV-2-associated, and depth was defined as the fraction of total T cells that were SARS-CoV-2-associated. Using the MIRA data, each spike-specific TCR was assigned both to the spike region to which the TCR was reactive and to a CD4 or CD8 class. Log10-transformed breadth and depth values were compared by one-way ANOVA with Sidak's multiple comparisons tests. This immuneACCESS table, as held by TCRdb, lists in-frame sequences with V and J called but not all clones. Of the missing ones, under half trace to an unresolved V gene in checked studies; the others have no known cause. V, J and clone size derive from that table, while D and trimming were established from the DNA sequence. The sample data list about 120,000 clones, and approximately 90% of these were observed just once. The top ten constitute 2.5% to 3.5% of the sample.

What the research found in general, with its limitations: Reportedly, almost half of the unique spike-specific TCRs recognized epitopes lying outside the regions that are mutated in the B.1.351 and B.1.1.7 variants. Because no day 14 peak-response samples were available, repertoires were characterized only after the peak T cell response. Conclusions about previously exposed vaccinees are limited because only six or seven AZD1222 recipients were SARS-CoV-2 seropositive at baseline. Participants were mostly white British and included more females than males, and it was suggested by the authors that clonal diversity may have been underestimated. Spike-specific TCR breadth and depth rose significantly after two AZD1222 doses compared with day 0 and with MenACWY recipients. The 56-69-year group was small, and its depth increase did not reach significance, likely because of low power. The vaccine-associated CD4 TCRs covered the entire spike protein, and the dominant responses fell in regions 160-218 and 743-854.

The sequencing here drew on peripheral blood, taken 28 days after the second AZD1222 dose. The chain joins TRBV30 to TRBJ1-4; possibly the D gene is TRBD1, per 5 matching bases. The TCR comes from an adult who received the AZD1222 COVID-19 vaccine. In nucleotide form, the sequence is TGTGCCTGGAGTGAGGGTCAGGGAAAAAATGAAAAACTGTTTTTT. Translated, it gives CAWSEGQGKNEKLFF. Reference TRBV30 and TRBJ1-4 genes cover what lies past the CDR3, so the full variable domain is SQTIHQWPATLVQPVGSPLSLECTVEGTSNPNLYWYRQAAGRGLQLLFYSVGIGQISSEVPQNLSASRPQDRQFILSSKKLLLSDSGFYLCAWSEGQGKNEKLFFGSGTQLSVL.